This TCR beta chain was recovered during a study of blood T cell repertoires in COVID-19. Background on the study: T cells, B-cell-depleted T cells, or PBMCs supplied cDNA or gDNA.

Original handling: By means of reference gene primer amplification, nucleated cell counts were estimated. This table comes from immunoSEQ multiplex PCR, and its TCRdb copy is limited to in-frame clones, with some not included. V and J calls and clone size come straight from that table; D and trimming were deduced from the DNA. The data hold about 190,000 clones, with about 90% observed a single time. From germline, CDR1 is LGHNA and CDR2 YSLEER. This CDR3 region has 17 residues. V shed 5 bases and J shed 6 bases, with 23 bases lying between them. The TCR originated in a man aged 50 to 60 with acute or convalescent COVID-19. The specimen sequenced was peripheral blood. The chain has TRBV4-3 and TRBJ2-1; D might be TRBD2 (6 bases). The CDR3 here is CASSADPGPDYRNEQFF. The CDR3 DNA reads TGCGCCAGCAGCGCAGATCCAGGACCGGACTACCGCAATGAGCAGTTCTTC.